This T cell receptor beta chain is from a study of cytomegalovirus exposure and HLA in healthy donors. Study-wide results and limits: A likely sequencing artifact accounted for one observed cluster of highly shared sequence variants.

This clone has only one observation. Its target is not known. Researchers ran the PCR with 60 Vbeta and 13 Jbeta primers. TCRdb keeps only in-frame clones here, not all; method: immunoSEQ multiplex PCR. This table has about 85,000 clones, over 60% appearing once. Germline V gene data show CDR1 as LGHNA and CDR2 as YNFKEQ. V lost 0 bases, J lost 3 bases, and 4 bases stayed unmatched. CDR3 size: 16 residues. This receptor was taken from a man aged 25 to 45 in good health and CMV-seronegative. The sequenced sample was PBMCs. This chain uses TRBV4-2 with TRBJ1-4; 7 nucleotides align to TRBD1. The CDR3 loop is CASSQEQGSSNEKLFF. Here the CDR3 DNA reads TGTGCCAGCAGCCAAGAACAGGGGAGTTCTAATGAAAAACTGTTTTTT.